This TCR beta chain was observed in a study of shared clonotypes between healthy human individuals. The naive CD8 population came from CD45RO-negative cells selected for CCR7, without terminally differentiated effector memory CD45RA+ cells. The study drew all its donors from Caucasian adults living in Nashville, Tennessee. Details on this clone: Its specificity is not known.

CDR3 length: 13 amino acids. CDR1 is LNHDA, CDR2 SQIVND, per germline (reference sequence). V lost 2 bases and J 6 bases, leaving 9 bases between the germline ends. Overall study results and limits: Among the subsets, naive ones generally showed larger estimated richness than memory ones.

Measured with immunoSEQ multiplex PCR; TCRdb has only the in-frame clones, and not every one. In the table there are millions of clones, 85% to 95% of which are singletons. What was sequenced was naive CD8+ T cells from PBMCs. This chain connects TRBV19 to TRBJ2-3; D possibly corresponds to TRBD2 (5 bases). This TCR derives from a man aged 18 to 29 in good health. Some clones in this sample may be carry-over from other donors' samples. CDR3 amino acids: CASSIPPGDTQYF. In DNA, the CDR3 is TGTGCCAGTAGTATACCCCCGGGGGATACGCAGTATTTT.